This TCR beta chain was sequenced for a study of cytomegalovirus exposure and HLA in healthy donors. General observations from the study: Overall, around 150 TCR beta chains were annotated as cytomegalovirus-associated. Researchers reported in a later analysis that common viral pathogens appeared linked to several top clusters.

V lost 0 bases and J lost 1, with 15 bases in between. The CDR3 is 18 amino acids. Germline V gene lookup returns CDR1 WSHSY and CDR2 SAAADI. As to this clone: Its matching antigen is unknown.

PCR was performed using 60 Vbeta and 13 Jbeta primers. The protocol was immunoSEQ multiplex PCR, while the TCRdb copy is restricted to in-frame clones and leaves out a portion. The sample has about 300,000 clones; roughly 90% are singletons. The sequenced sample was PBMCs. The chain combines TRBV10-2 with TRBJ2-2; weak D call: TRBD2 (6 bases). The source is a man aged 35 to 55 in good health and CMV-seropositive. The CDR3 region has the DNA TGCGCCAGCAGTGAGTCGAAGACCGGGGGAGAGAACACCGGGGAGCTGTTTTTT. Residues: CASSESKTGGENTGELFF.